The 6 T cell receptor beta chains reported below all come from one sample, sequenced in a study of shared clonotypes between healthy human individuals. CD45RO-negative CD8 cells positively selected for CCR7 made up the naive population, which excluded terminally differentiated effector memory CD45RA+ cells. TCRdb's table, derived via immunoSEQ multiplex PCR, lists solely in-frame clones and lacks some. This sample has about 2,100,000 clones; about 93% occur once, and the top ten carry over 1.5%. The sequencing sample was made of naive CD8+ T cells from PBMCs. These receptor sequences come from a young man in good health. Some clones in this sample may be carry-over from other donors' samples.

The J gene is TRBJ1-2, the V gene TRBV9; weak D call: TRBD1 (5 bases). Deletions cut 5 bases from V and 7 bases from J, with 21 bases between. Looked up from germline, CDR1 is SGDLS and CDR2 is YYNGEE. This CDR3 is built from 15 residues. The CDR3 nucleotides are TGTGCCAGCAGTTGGGGGGGGGACCCCAGTGGTGGCTACACCTTC. This encodes CASSWGGDPSGGYTF. The entire variable domain, with the rest obtained from reference TRBV9 and TRBJ1-2, is as follows: DSGVTQTPKHLITATGQRVTLRCSPRSGDLSVYWYQQSLDQGLQFLIQYYNGEERAKGNILERFSAQQFPDLHSELNLSSLELGDSALYFCASSWGGDPSGGYTFGSGTRLTVV.

This chain links TRBV27 with TRBJ2-3; D may be TRBD2 (5 bases). CDR3 size: 16 residues. V lost 5 bases to trimming and J lost 6 bases, with 21 bases between them. The V gene's germline CDR1 is MNHEY and CDR2 SMNVEV (reference sequence). CDR3 bases: TGTGCCAGCAGTCCGCGGACTGCCGGGGATGCGGATACGCAGTATTTT. Encoded protein: CASSPRTAGDADTQYF.

The rearrangement uses TRBV9 and TRBJ2-4; D remains ambiguous. Trimming took off 1 base at V and 8 bases at J, with 10 bases between the two ends. Looked up from germline, CDR1 is SGDLS and CDR2 is YYNGEE. The CDR3 contains 13 residues. The CDR3 DNA sequence: TGTGCCAGCAGCGTAAAGGACGCGGACATTCAGTACTTC. Its protein is CASSVKDADIQYF.

The chain carries TRBV7-2 and TRBJ2-1; D unclear. Germline loops: CDR1 SGHTA, CDR2 FQGNSA. V was pared by 5 bases and J by 7 bases, with 9 bases between. The CDR3 loop spans 12 amino acids. The CDR3 region is CASSPAMNEQFF. The CDR3 DNA follows: TGTGCCAGCAGCCCGGCCATGAATGAGCAGTTCTTC. The full variable domain, completed using reference TRBV7-2 and TRBJ2-1, is GAGVSQSPSNKVTEKGKDVELRCDPISGHTALYWYRQSLGQGLEFLIYFQGNSAPDKSGLPSDRFSAERTGGSVSTLTIQRTQQEDSAVYLCASSPAMNEQFFGPGTRLTVL.

This clone showed up just once. The chain couples TRBV29-1 to TRBJ1-2; 8 bases line up with TRBD1. CDR1 SQVTM and CDR2 ANQGSEA come from the germline V gene. With 5 bases clipped from V and 7 bases from J, the junction kept 3 bases outside the gene matches. The length of the CDR3 is 11 residues. This CDR3 reads CSVQGAGGYTF. CDR3 in DNA: TGCAGCGTTCAGGGGGCAGGTGGCTACACCTTC.

The chain recombines TRBV7-8 with TRBJ1-5; maybe TRBD1 (5 bases). The germline gives CDR1 SGHVS, CDR2 FQNEAQ. The CDR3 runs 15 residues. Trimming removed 10 bases at V and 4 bases at J, with 20 bases between. The CDR3 protein is CATSWGPAVNQPQHF. DNA of the CDR3: TGTGCCACATCCTGGGGACCGGCTGTAAATCAGCCCCAGCATTTT.